These 30 T cell receptor beta chains originate from one sample sequenced in a study of OX40 agonist ivuxolimab in advanced cancers. Here immunoSEQ multiplex PCR was the method, and the copy in TCRdb shows in-frame clones only, minus some. The sample records tens of thousands of clones, roughly nine tenths being singletons. The sample here was CD4+ or CD8+ T cells sorted from blood, taken in a trial of the OX40 agonist ivuxolimab. Source of these receptors: an adult with an advanced solid tumor such as melanoma, head and neck, liver or kidney cancer.

The rearrangement uses TRBV4-1 and TRBJ2-1; D is undetermined. The germline V and J ends were trimmed by 0 bases and 8 bases, with 11 bases remaining between them. The V gene's germline CDR1 is MGHRA and CDR2 YSYEKL. This CDR3 has 14 amino acids. Written as DNA, the CDR3 is TGCGCCAGCAGCCAAGAGGTGGCTAGAGATGAGCAGTTCTTC. It codes for CASSQEVARDEQFF.

This chain joins TRBV27 and TRBJ1-6; a weak D match, TRBD1 (5 bases). Germline V gene data show CDR1 as MNHEY and CDR2 as SMNVEV (reference sequence). The CDR3 loop spans 12 amino acids. V lost 1 base, J lost 13 bases, and 8 bases lay in between. Here the CDR3 reads CASSLFAGPLHF. DNA for the CDR3: TGTGCCAGCAGTTTATTTGCAGGGCCCCTCCACTTT.

This clone has a single count. This chain uses TRBV27 with TRBJ2-7, with D unresolved. This CDR3 is 11 amino acids long. The germline CDR1 and CDR2 sequences are MNHEY and SMNVEV (reference sequence). The V end lost 4 bases, the J end lost 3 bases, and 4 bases lay between the germline ends. The DNA of the CDR3 is TGTGCCAGCAGTTCCATCTACGAGCAGTACTTC. Translated, it gives CASSSIYEQYF.

Only one count was recorded for this clone. At the DNA level, this CDR3 is encoded by other sequences in the same sample as well. CDR3 in amino acids: CASILGGKKDKTNNEQFF. The CDR3 coding sequence is TGTGCCAGCATCCTCGGAGGTAAGAAGGATAAGACTAACAATGAGCAGTTCTTC. This chain uses TRBV7-4 with TRBJ2-1, with D possibly being TRBD2 (5 bases). CDR1 and CDR2 (germline): SGHVT, SQSDAQ. Deletions cut 7 bases from V and 5 bases from J, with 27 bases between. The CDR3 sequence is 18 residues long.

The chain uses TRBV21-1 and TRBJ2-5; TRBD1 was called by the table and not checked on the DNA. TRBV21-1 is a recognized pseudogene. The CDR3 loop spans 17 amino acids. CDR3 coding DNA: TGTGCCAGCAGCTCCCGAGGGGGGGACAGGGGCCAAGAGACCCAGTACTTC. Its protein is CASSSRGGDRGQETQYF.

The chain combines TRBV4-3 with TRBJ2-7; 8 bases are shared with TRBD2. CDR3 length equals 16 residues. Trimming took 0 bases from V and 0 from J; bases not matched to a gene: 4. Per germline, CDR1 LGHNA and CDR2 YSLEER. The CDR3 bases are TGCGCCAGCAGCCAAGATTTAGCGGGGCCCTCCTACGAGCAGTACTTC. Its protein is CASSQDLAGPSYEQYF.

The rearrangement joins TRBV27 to TRBJ2-1, with D maybe TRBD1 (6 bases). CDR3 length: 15 amino acids. Germline lookup yields CDR1 MNHEY and CDR2 SMNVEV (reference sequence). V was clipped by 9 bases and J by 0 bases, with 15 bases between them. The CDR3 coding sequence is TGTGCCAGTTGTGACAGGATGAGCTCCTACAATGAGCAGTTCTTC. Its protein product is CASCDRMSSYNEQFF.

The V call is TRBV27, the J call TRBJ2-7, with no clear D. Germline V gives CDR1 MNHEY, CDR2 SMNVEV (reference sequence). This CDR3 is built from 11 residues. The V end lost 3 bases, the J end lost 6 bases, and 6 bases lay between the germline ends. CDR3 sequence (DNA): TGTGCCAGCAGTTTCCTCGGCGAGCAGTACTTC. Translation: CASSFLGEQYF.

The rearrangement uses TRBV7-2 and TRBJ2-1; possibly TRBD1 for D (5 bases). Germline values: CDR1 SGHTA, CDR2 FQGNSA. V was trimmed by 5 bases and J by 4 bases, leaving 9 bases between them. The CDR3 totals 13 residues. The CDR3 spells CASSLQGYNEQFF. The CDR3 region has the DNA TGTGCCAGCAGCCTCCAGGGATACAATGAGCAGTTCTTC.

The chain has TRBV2 and TRBJ2-1; 7 bases map to TRBD2. The CDR3 totals 16 residues. Trimming cost V 3 bases and J 2 bases; bases outside gene matches: 7. Germline V gene data show CDR1 as SNHLY and CDR2 as FYNNEI. The CDR3 spells CASSDPTSRPYNEQFF. In DNA, the CDR3 is TGTGCCAGCAGTGACCCGACTAGCCGCCCCTACAATGAGCAGTTCTTC.

This clone was picked up a small number of times. V gene TRBV7-6 combines with J gene TRBJ2-7, with TRBD1 identical over 8 bases. The CDR3 is 15 residues long. V lost 7 bases, J lost 7 bases, and 15 bases stayed unmatched. The V gene's germline CDR1 is SGHVS and CDR2 FNYEAQ. The CDR3 coding sequence is TGTGCCAGCAACCCACTGGGGCAGGGGGCGGGTGAGCAGTACTTC. This gives the protein CASNPLGQGAGEQYF.

The genes are TRBV6-1 and TRBJ2-7, with TRBD2 identical over 14 bases. From germline, CDR1 is MNHNS and CDR2 SASEGT. Losses at the gene ends were 4 bases for V and 4 bases for J; bases not matched to a gene: 6. The CDR3 length is 16 residues. The CDR3 DNA reads as TGTGCCAGCAGTGTGGGACTAGCGGGAGTTATTTACGAGCAGTACTTC. This codes for CASSVGLAGVIYEQYF.

The gene calls are TRBV9 and TRBJ2-7, with 9 positions matching TRBD1. V trimming: 0 bases; J trimming: 4 bases; junction bases outside the gene matches: 11. Germline V gene sequence: CDR1 SGDLS, CDR2 YYNGEE. The CDR3 consists of 17 residues. CDR3 nucleotide sequence: TGTGCCAGCAGCGTAGGGTTAAGAGGACAGGGGCCATACGAGCAGTACTTC. This codes for CASSVGLRGQGPYEQYF.

This clone came up once. V is TRBV7-6 and J is TRBJ2-7; D is unresolved. The CDR3 is 13 residues long. V shed 5 bases and J shed 2 bases, with 10 bases lying between them. CDR1 and CDR2 (germline): SGHVS, FNYEAQ. CDR3 in DNA: TGTGCCAGCAGCCCCGGGTTACCCTACGAGCAGTACTTC. Protein: CASSPGLPYEQYF.

The chain couples TRBV19 to TRBJ2-1, with 12 positions matching TRBD2. Germline loops: CDR1 LNHDA, CDR2 SQIVND (reference sequence). The CDR3 has 15 amino acids. V was clipped by 6 bases and J by 4 bases; unmatched bases: 4. The CDR3 DNA reads TGTGCCAGTAGCGTGACTAGCGGGAGATACAATGAGCAGTTCTTC. This translates into CASSVTSGRYNEQFF. The full variable domain, completed using reference TRBV19 and TRBJ2-1, is DGGITQSPKYLFRKEGQNVTLSCEQNLNHDAMYWYRQDPGQGLRLIYYSQIVNDFQKGDIAEGYSVSREKKESFPLTVTSAQKNPTAFYLCASSVTSGRYNEQFFGPGTRLTVL.

The chain carries TRBV6-1 and TRBJ2-3; 9 bases are a match to TRBD2. The CDR3 is made up of 17 amino acids. In germline, CDR1 is MNHNS, CDR2 SASEGT. After removal of 2 bases from V and 1 base from J, the junction contained 7 bases not matched to a gene. The CDR3 region is CASSERVAGDRTDTQYF. The CDR3 DNA sequence: TGTGCCAGCAGTGAAAGGGTAGCGGGAGATCGCACAGATACGCAGTATTTT.

The gene calls are TRBV27 and TRBJ2-4, with no clear D. The CDR3 totals 14 residues. Germline V CDR1 and CDR2: MNHEY, SMNVEV (reference sequence). V was cut by 6 bases and J by 0 bases, with 9 bases left in between. CDR3 DNA: TGTGCCAGCAGGGACGGGCTAGCCAAAAACATTCAGTACTTC. Protein product: CASRDGLAKNIQYF.

This clone was observed once. The chain recombines TRBV4-2 with TRBJ2-1, with TRBD1 matching over 11 bases. This CDR3 contains 15 residues. Germline CDR1 reads LGHNA; CDR2 reads YNFKEQ. J gave up 6 bases and V 6 bases, and 7 bases lay outside the gene matches. CDR3 nucleotide sequence: TGTGCCAGCAGTCCCGCAGGGACAGGGGGCAATGAGCAGTTCTTC. Translation: CASSPAGTGGNEQFF.

The genes are TRBV5-1 and TRBJ2-1; 9 nucleotides line up with TRBD1. CDR1 and CDR2 (germline): SGHRS, YFSETQ. The CDR3 is 16 residues long. J lost 0 bases, V lost 4 bases, and 5 bases had no gene match. CDR3 DNA sequence: TGCGCCAGCAGCACCCCGGGACAGGGCTCCTACAATGAGCAGTTCTTC. Translating gives CASSTPGQGSYNEQFF.

The V gene is TRBV9, the J gene TRBJ2-4; 7 bases fit TRBD1. CDR1 is SGDLS, CDR2 YYNGEE, per germline. The V and J ends lost 3 bases and 7 bases, in that order; junction bases with no gene match: 7. The CDR3 has 14 residues. Here the CDR3 DNA reads TGTGCCAGCAGCGACAGGGGCGGCACCAACATTCAGTACTTC. This codes for CASSDRGGTNIQYF.

The rearrangement links TRBV5-5 to TRBJ2-7; 11 bases match TRBD1. This CDR3 is 15 amino acids long. The germline gives CDR1 SGHKS, CDR2 YYEKEE (reference sequence). After removal of 0 bases from V and 2 bases from J, the junction contained 1 base not matched to a gene. The chain's CDR3 is CASSLVGQGAYEQYF. The CDR3 DNA reads TGTGCCAGCAGCTTGGTGGGACAGGGGGCCTACGAGCAGTACTTC.

The J gene is TRBJ1-4, the V gene TRBV7-9, with D perhaps matching TRBD1 (6 bases). V shed 1 base and J shed 2 bases, with 11 bases lying between them. The CDR3 has 16 amino acids. CDR1 SEHNR and CDR2 FQNEAQ come from the germline V gene (reference sequence). CDR3 protein: CASSLVGQGTNEKLFF. The CDR3 region has the DNA TGTGCCAGCAGCTTAGTAGGGCAGGGGACTAATGAAAAACTGTTTTTT.

The chain uses TRBV6-5 and TRBJ2-7, with TRBD1 identical over 8 bases. The CDR3 is made up of 16 amino acids. Germline lookup yields CDR1 MNHEY and CDR2 SVGAGI. The trim removed 2 bases at V and 2 bases at J, leaving 8 bases unmatched. CDR3 sequence (DNA): TGTGCCAGCAGTTACGGCCTTAGGACAGGGACCTACGAGCAGTACTTC. Translating it yields CASSYGLRTGTYEQYF.

This clone has just one count. CDR3 residues: CASRPGDYGYTF. Here the CDR3 DNA reads TGTGCCAGCAGACCAGGGGACTATGGCTACACCTTC. The chain joins TRBV2 to TRBJ1-2; D perhaps matches TRBD1 (6 bases). The CDR3 length is 12 residues. The V end was cut by 6 bases, the J end by 3 bases, with 8 bases between. From germline, CDR1 is SNHLY and CDR2 FYNNEI. Full variable domain (rest looked up from reference TRBV2 and TRBJ1-2): EPEVTQTPSHQVTQMGQEVILRCVPISNHLYFYWYRQILGQKVEFLVSFYNNEISEKSEIFDDQFSVERPDGSNFTLKIRSTKLEDSAMYFCASRPGDYGYTFGSGTRLTVV.

This rearrangement joins TRBV5-4 to TRBJ2-7; 11 bases map to TRBD1. There are 16 residues in the CDR3. Looked up from germline, CDR1 is SGHNT and CDR2 is YYREEE (reference sequence). V lost 0 bases to trimming and J lost 7 bases; unmatched junction nucleotides: 9. This CDR3 is CASSLGPGQGAQEQYF. CDR3 DNA sequence: TGTGCCAGCAGCTTGGGTCCCGGACAGGGGGCGCAGGAGCAGTACTTC.

The chain couples TRBV4-3 to TRBJ2-1; 9 nucleotides align to TRBD2. The V segment lost 0 bases and the J segment 6 bases; nucleotides outside the gene matches: 3. The CDR3 runs to 15 residues. Germline V gene sequence: CDR1 LGHNA, CDR2 YSLEER. The CDR3 here is CASSQELAGSNEQFF. The CDR3 DNA is TGCGCCAGCAGCCAAGAACTAGCGGGTTCCAATGAGCAGTTCTTC.

The V gene is TRBV19, the J gene TRBJ1-3; D remains unclear. Germline V CDR1 and CDR2: LNHDA, SQIVND (reference sequence). V was shortened by 3 bases and J by 0 bases, with 9 bases between the two germline ends. The CDR3 extends over 15 amino acids. The DNA for the CDR3 is TGTGCCAGTAGTATTGTTCGAAACTCTGGAAACACCATATATTTT. It is translated as CASSIVRNSGNTIYF.

This chain links TRBV11-1 with TRBJ2-7; tentative D call: TRBD1 (6 bases). Looked up from germline, CDR1 is SGHAT and CDR2 is FQDESV (reference sequence). The V end lost 3 bases, the J end lost 0 bases, and 18 bases lay between the germline ends. The CDR3 is made up of 17 amino acids. CDR3 sequence (DNA): TGTGCCAGCAGCTTCGGAACCGGGACATGGGACTCCTACGAGCAGTACTTC. It specifies CASSFGTGTWDSYEQYF.

The chain recombines TRBV19 with TRBJ2-1; perhaps D is TRBD1 or TRBD2 (5 bases each). Trimming shortened V by 3 bases and J by 0 bases, and 9 bases separated the two germline ends. This CDR3 spans 15 amino acids. The germline gives CDR1 LNHDA, CDR2 SQIVND (reference sequence). The CDR3 DNA follows: TGTGCCAGTAGTATCGCGAGGGGCTCCTACAATGAGCAGTTCTTC. Amino acids: CASSIARGSYNEQFF.

The chain employs TRBV7-2 and TRBJ2-2; no clear D. The germline V gene has CDR1 SGHTA and CDR2 FQGNSA. CDR3 length: 14 amino acids. The V end was cut by 1 base, the J end by 3 bases, with 6 bases between. For the CDR3, the DNA is TGTGCCAGCAGCTTAGATCTATACACCGGGGAGCTGTTTTTT. Encoded protein: CASSLDLYTGELFF.